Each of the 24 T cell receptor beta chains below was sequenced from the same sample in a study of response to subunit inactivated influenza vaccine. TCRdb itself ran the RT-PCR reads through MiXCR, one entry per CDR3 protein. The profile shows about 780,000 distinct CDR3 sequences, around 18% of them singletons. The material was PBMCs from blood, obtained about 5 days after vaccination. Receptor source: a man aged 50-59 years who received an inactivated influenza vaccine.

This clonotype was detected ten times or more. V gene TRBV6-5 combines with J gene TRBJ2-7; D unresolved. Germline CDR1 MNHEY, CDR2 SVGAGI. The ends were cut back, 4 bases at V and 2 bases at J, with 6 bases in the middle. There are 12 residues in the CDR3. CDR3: CASSSDTYEQYF. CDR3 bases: TGTGCCAGCAGTTCCGACACCTACGAGCAGTACTTC.

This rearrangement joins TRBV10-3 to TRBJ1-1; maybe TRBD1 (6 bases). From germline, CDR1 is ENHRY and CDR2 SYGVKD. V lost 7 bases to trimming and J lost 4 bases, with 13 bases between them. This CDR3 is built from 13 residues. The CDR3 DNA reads TGTGCCATCACCAACAGGGTCGGCACTGAAGCTTTCTTT. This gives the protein CAITNRVGTEAFF.

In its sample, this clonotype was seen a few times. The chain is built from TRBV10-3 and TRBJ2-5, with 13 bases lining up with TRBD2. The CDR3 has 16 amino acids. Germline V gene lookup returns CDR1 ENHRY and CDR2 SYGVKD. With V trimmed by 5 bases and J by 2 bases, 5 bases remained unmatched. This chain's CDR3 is CAISPTTSGRQETQYF. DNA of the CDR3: TGTGCCATCAGTCCGACGACTAGCGGGAGGCAAGAGACCCAGTACTTC.

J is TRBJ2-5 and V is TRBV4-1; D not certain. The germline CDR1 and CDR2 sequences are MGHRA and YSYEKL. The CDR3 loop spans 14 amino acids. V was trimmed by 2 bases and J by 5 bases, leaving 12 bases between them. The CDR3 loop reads CASSQRYMGETQYF. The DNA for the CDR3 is TGCGCCAGCAGCCAACGTTACATGGGGGAGACCCAGTACTTC.

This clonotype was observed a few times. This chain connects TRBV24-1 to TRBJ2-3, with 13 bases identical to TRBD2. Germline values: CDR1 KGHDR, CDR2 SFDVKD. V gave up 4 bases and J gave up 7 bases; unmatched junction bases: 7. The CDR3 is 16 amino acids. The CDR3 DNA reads TGTGCCACCAGTGACGGACTAGCGGGGGTCGCGAATACGCAGTATTTT. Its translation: CATSDGLAGVANTQYF.

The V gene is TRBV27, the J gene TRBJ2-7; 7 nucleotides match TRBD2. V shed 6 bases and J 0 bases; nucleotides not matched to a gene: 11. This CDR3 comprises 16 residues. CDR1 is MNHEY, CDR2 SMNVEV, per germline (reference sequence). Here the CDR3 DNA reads TGTGCCAGCAGCGACCCGACACGGGGGGACTCCTACGAGCAGTACTTC. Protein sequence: CASSDPTRGDSYEQYF.

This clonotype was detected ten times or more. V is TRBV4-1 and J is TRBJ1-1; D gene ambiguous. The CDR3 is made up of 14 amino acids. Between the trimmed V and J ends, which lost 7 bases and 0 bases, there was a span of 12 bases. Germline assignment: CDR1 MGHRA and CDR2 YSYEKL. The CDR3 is CASTRLVMNTEAFF. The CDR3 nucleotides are TGCGCCAGCACCCGGCTGGTTATGAACACTGAAGCTTTCTTT.

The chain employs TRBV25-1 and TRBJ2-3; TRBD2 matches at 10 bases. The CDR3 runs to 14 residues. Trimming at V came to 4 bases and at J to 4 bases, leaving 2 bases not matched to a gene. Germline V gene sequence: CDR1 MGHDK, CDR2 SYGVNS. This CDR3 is CASSVAGGSDTQYF. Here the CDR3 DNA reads TGTGCCAGCAGTGTAGCGGGGGGCTCAGATACGCAGTATTTT.

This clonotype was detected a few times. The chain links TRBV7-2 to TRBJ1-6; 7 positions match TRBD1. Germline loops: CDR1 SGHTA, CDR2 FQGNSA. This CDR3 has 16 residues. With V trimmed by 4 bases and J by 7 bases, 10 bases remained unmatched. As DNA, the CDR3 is TGTGCCAGCAGCTCAGACAGGGCTGTGGTAAATTCACCCCTCCACTTT. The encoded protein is CASSSDRAVVNSPLHF.

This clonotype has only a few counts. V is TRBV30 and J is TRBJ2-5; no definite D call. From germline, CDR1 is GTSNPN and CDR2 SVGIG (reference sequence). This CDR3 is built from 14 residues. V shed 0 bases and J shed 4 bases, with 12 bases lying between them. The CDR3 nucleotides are TGTGCCTGGAGTGTAGGTCGCGTTCCAGAGACCCAGTACTTC. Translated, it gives CAWSVGRVPETQYF.

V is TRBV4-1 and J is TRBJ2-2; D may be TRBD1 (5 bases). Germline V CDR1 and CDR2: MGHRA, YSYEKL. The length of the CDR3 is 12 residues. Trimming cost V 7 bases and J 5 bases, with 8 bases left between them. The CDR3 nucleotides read TGCGCCAGCAAGGGGCCGACCGGGGAGCTGTTTTTT. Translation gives CASKGPTGELFF.

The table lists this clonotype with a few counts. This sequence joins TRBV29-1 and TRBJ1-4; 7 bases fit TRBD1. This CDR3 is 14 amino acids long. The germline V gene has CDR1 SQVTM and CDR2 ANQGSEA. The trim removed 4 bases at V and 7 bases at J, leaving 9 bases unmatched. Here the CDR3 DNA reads TGCAGCGTTGTGGGGACAGTTTTCGGTGAAAAACTGTTTTTT. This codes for CSVVGTVFGEKLFF.

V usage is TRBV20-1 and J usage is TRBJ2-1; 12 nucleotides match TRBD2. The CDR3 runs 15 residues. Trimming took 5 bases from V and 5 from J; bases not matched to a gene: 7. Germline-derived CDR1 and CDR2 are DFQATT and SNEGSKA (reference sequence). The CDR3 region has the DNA TGCAGTGCTGAAAGGACTAGCGGGAAGGACAATGAGCAGTTCTTC. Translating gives CSAERTSGKDNEQFF.

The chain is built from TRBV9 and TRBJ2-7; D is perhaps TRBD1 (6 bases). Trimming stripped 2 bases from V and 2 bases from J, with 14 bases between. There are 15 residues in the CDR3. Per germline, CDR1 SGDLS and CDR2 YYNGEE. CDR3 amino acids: CASSVSGTPAYEQYF. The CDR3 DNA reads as TGTGCCAGCAGCGTTTCCGGGACACCAGCCTACGAGCAGTACTTC.

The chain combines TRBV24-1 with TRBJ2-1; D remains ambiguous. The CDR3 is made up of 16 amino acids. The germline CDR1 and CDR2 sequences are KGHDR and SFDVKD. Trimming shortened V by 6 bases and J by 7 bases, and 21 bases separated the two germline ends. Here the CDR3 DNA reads TGTGCCACCAGTCAAACCCTAGGATACGGGCATAATGAGCAGTTCTTC. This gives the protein CATSQTLGYGHNEQFF.

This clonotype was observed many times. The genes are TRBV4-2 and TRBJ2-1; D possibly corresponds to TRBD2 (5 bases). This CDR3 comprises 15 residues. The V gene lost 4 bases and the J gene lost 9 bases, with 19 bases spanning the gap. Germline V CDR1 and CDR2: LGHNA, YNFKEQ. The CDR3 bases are TGTGCCAGCAGCCTCACTGGAGACGGGGTTGGTGAGCAGTTCTTC. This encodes CASSLTGDGVGEQFF.

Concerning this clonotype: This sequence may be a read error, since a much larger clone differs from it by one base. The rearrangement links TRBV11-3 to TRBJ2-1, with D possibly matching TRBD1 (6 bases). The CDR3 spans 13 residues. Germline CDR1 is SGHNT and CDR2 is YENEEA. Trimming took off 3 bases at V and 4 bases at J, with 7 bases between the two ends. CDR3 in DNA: TGTGCCAGCAGCTTCGGACAGTACAATGAGCAGTTCTTC. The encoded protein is CASSFGQYNEQFF.

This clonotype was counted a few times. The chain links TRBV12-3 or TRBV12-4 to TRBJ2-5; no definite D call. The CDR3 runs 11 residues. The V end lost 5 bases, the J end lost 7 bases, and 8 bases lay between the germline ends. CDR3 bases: TGTGCCAGCAGTGGGGTATTGACCCAGTACTTC. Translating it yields CASSGVLTQYF.

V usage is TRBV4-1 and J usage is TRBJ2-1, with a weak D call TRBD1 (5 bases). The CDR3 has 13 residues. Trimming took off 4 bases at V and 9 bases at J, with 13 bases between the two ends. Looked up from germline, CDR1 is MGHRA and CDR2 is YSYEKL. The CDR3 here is CASSPTVAGEQFF. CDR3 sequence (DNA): TGCGCCAGCAGCCCGACAGTGGCCGGTGAGCAGTTCTTC.

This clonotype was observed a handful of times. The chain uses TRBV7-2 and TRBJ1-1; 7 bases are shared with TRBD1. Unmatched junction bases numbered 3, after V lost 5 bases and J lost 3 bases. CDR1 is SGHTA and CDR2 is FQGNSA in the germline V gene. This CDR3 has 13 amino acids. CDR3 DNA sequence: TGTGCCAGCAGCATGGGACAGTACACTGAAGCTTTCTTT. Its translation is CASSMGQYTEAFF. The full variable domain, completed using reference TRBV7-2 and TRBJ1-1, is GAGVSQSPSNKVTEKGKDVELRCDPISGHTALYWYRQSLGQGLEFLIYFQGNSAPDKSGLPSDRFSAERTGGSVSTLTIQRTQQEDSAVYLCASSMGQYTEAFFGQGTRLTVV.

The CDR3 DNA reads TGTGCCAGCAGTTCCCCCGGGACCCTGAGTCAGCCCCAGCATTTT. It is translated as CASSSPGTLSQPQHF. The chain has TRBV6-5 and TRBJ1-5; TRBD1 might be the D (5 bases). The CDR3 loop spans 15 amino acids. The germline V and J ends were trimmed by 4 bases and 6 bases, with 16 bases remaining between them. CDR1 is MNHEY, CDR2 SVGAGI, per germline.

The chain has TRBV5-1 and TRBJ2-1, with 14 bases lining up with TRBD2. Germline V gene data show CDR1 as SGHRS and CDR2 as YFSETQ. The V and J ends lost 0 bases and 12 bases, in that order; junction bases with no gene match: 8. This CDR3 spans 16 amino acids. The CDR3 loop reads CASSLGLAGGREGQFF. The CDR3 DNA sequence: TGCGCCAGCAGCTTGGGACTAGCGGGAGGGAGGGAGGGGCAGTTCTTC.

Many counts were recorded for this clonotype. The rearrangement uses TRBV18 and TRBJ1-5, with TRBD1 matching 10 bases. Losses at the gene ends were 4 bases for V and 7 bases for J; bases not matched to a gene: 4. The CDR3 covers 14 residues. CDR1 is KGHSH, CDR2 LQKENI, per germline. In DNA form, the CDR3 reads TGTGCCAGCTCACGGACAGGGGGATTCCAGCCCCAGCATTTT. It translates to CASSRTGGFQPQHF. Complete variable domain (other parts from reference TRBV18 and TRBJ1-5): NAGVMQNPRHLVRRRGQEARLRCSPMKGHSHVYWYRQLPEEGLKFMVYLQKENIIDESGMPKERFSAEFPKEGPSILRIQQVVRGDSAAYFCASSRTGGFQPQHFGDGTRLSIL.

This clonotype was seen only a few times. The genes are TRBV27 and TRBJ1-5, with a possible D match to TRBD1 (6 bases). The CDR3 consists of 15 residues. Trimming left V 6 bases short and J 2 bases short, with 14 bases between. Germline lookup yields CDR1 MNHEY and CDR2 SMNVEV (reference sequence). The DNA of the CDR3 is TGTGCCAGCAGACCCCAGCAGGGGCGCAATCAGCCCCAGCATTTT. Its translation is CASRPQQGRNQPQHF.